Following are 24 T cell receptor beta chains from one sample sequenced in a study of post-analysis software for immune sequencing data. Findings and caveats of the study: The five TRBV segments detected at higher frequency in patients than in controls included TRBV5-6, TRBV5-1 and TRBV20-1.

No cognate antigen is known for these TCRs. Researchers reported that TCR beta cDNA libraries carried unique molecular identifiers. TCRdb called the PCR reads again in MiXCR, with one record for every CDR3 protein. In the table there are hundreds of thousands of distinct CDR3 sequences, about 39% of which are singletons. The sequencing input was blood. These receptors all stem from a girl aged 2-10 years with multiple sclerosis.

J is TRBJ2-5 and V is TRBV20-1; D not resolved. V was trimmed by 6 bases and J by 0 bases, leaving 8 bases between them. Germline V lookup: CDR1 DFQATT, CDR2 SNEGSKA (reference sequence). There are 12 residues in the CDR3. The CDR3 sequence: CSAKTDQETQYF. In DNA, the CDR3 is TGCAGTGCAAAGACGGACCAAGAGACCCAGTACTTC.

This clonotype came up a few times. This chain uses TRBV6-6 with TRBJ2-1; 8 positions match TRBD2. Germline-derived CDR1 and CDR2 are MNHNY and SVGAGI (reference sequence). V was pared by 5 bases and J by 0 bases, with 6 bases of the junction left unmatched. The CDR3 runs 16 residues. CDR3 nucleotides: TGTGCCAGCAGTGCGGGGGGCCCCCCCTCCTACAATGAGCAGTTCTTC. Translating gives CASSAGGPPSYNEQFF.

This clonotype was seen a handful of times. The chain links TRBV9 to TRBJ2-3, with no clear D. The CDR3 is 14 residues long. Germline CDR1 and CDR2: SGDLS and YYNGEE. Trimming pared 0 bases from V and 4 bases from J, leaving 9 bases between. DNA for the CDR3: TGTGCCAGCAGCGTAGGCAGGTTGGCAGATACGCAGTATTTT. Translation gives CASSVGRLADTQYF. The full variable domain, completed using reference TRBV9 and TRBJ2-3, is DSGVTQTPKHLITATGQRVTLRCSPRSGDLSVYWYQQSLDQGLQFLIQYYNGEERAKGNILERFSAQQFPDLHSELNLSSLELGDSALYFCASSVGRLADTQYFGPGTRLTVL.

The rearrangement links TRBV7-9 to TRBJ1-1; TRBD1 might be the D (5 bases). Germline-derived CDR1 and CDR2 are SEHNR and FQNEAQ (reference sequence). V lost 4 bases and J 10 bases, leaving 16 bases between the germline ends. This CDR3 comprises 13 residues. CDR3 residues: CASSSGRGPAAFF. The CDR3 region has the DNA TGTGCCAGCAGCTCCGGCCGGGGCCCTGCAGCTTTCTTT.

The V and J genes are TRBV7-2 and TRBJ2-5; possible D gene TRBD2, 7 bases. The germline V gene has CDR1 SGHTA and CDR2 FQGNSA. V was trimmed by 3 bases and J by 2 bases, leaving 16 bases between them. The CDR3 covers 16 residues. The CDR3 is CASSFMGGPRQETQYF. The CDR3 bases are TGTGCCAGCAGCTTTATGGGGGGGCCCCGTCAAGAGACCCAGTACTTC.

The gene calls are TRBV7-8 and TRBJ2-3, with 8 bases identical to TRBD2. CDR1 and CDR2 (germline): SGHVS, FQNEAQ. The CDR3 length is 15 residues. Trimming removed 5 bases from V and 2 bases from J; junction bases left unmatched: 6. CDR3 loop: CASSETSALTDTQYF. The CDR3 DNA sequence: TGTGCCAGCAGCGAGACTAGCGCCCTCACAGATACGCAGTATTTT.

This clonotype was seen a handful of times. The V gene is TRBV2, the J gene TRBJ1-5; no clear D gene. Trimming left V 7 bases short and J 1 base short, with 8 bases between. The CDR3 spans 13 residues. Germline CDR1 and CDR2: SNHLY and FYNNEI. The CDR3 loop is CASKEGSNQPQHF. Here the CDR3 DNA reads TGTGCCAGCAAGGAGGGCAGCAATCAGCCCCAGCATTTT.

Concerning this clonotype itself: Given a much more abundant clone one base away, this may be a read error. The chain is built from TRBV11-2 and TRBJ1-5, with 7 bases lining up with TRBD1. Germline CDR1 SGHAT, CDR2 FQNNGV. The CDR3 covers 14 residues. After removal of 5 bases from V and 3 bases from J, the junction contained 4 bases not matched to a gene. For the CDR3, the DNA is TGTGCCAGCAGCCAGGGGACAGCCAATCAGCCCCAGCATTTT. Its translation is CASSQGTANQPQHF.

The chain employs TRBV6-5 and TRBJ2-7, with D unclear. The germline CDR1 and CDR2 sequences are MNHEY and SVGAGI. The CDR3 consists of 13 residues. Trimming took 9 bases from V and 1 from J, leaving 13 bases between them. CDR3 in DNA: TGTGCCAGTCAAGACCGGGCTTCCTACGAGCAGTACTTC. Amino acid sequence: CASQDRASYEQYF.

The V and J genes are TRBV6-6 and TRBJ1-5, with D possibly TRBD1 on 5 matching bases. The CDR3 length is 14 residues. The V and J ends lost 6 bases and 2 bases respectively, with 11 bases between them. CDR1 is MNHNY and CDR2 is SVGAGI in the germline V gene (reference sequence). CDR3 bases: TGTGCCAGCAGCCTCGACAGCCGCAATCAGCCCCAGCATTTT. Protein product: CASSLDSRNQPQHF.

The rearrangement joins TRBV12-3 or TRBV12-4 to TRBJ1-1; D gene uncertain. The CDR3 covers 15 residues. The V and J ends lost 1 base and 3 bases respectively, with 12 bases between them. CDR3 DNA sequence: TGTGCCAGCAGTTTAGTGGAGGGATTGGACACTGAAGCTTTCTTT. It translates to CASSLVEGLDTEAFF.

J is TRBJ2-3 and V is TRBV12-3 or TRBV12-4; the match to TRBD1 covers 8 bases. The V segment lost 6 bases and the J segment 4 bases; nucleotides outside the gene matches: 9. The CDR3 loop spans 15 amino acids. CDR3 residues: CASRRRTGRSDTQYF. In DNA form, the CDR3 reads TGTGCCAGCAGACGAAGGACAGGGAGATCAGATACGCAGTATTTT.

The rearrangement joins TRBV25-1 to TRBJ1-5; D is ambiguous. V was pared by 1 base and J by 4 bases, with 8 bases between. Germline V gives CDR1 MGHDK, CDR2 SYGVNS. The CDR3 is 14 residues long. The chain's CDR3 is CASSEFRKNQPQHF. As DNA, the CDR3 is TGTGCCAGCAGTGAATTTAGGAAAAATCAGCCCCAGCATTTT.

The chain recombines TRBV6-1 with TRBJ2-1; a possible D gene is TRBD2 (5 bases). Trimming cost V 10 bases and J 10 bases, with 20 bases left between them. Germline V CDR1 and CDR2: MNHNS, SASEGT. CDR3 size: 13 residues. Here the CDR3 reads CATNFERVGEQFF. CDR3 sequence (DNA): TGTGCCACCAACTTCGAGAGGGTTGGCGAGCAGTTCTTC.

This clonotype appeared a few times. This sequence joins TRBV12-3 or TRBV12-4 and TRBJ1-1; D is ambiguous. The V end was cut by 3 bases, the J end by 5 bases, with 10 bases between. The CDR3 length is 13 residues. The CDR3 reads CASSLLRQTEAFF. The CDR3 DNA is TGTGCCAGCAGTTTGCTTCGGCAGACTGAAGCTTTCTTT.

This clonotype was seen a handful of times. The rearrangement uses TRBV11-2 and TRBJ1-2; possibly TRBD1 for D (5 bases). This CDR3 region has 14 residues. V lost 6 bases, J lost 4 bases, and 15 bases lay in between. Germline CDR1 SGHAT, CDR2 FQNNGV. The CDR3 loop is CASRSLRQSYGYTF. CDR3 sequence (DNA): TGTGCCAGCAGGTCTCTGAGACAGTCCTATGGCTACACCTTC.

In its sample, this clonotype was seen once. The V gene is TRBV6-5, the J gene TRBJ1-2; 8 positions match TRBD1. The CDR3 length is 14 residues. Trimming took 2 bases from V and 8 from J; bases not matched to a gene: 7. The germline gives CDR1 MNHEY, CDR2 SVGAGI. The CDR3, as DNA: TGTGCCAGCAGTTACATCGACAGGGGAGAAGGCTACACCTTC. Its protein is CASSYIDRGEGYTF.

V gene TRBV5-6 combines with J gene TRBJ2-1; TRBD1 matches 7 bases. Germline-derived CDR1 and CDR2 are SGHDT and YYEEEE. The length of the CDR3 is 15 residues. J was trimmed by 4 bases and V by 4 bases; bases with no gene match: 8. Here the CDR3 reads CASSPGQSIYNEQFF. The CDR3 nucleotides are TGTGCCAGCAGCCCGGGACAGTCAATATACAATGAGCAGTTCTTC.

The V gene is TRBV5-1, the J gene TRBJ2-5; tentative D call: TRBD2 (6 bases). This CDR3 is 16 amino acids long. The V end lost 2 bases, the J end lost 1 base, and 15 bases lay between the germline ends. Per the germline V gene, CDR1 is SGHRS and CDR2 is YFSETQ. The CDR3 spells CASSFITGTSQETQYF. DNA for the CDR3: TGCGCCAGCAGCTTCATTACCGGGACTTCCCAAGAGACCCAGTACTTC. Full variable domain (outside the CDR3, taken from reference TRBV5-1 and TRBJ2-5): KAGVTQTPRYLIKTRGQQVTLSCSPISGHRSVSWYQQTPGQGLQFLFEYFSETQRNKGNFPGRFSGRQFSNSRSEMNVSTLELGDSALYLCASSFITGTSQETQYFGPGTRLLVL.

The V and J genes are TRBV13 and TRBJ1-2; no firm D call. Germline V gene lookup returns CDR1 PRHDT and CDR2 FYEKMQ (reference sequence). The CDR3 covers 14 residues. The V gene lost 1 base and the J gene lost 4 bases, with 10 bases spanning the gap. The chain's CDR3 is CASSLALWGYGYTF. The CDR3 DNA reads TGTGCCAGCAGCTTAGCGCTTTGGGGCTATGGCTACACCTTC.

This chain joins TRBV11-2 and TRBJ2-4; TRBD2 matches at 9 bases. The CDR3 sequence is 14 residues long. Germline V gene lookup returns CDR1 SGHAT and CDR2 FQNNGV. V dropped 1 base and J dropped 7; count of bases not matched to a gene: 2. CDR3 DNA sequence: TGTGCCAGCAGCTTAGCCCTAGCGGGGAACATTCAGTACTTC. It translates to CASSLALAGNIQYF.

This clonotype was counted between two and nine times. The CDR3 DNA is TGTGCCAGCAGCTTAGCGGCCCGCGGGAACGAGCAGTACTTC. It yields the protein CASSLAARGNEQYF. V is TRBV7-9 and J is TRBJ2-7; TRBD2 is a possible D gene (6 bases). The CDR3 covers 14 residues. Germline V lookup: CDR1 SEHNR, CDR2 FQNEAQ (reference sequence). With 0 bases removed from V and 5 bases from J, the gap between germline ends came to 11 bases.

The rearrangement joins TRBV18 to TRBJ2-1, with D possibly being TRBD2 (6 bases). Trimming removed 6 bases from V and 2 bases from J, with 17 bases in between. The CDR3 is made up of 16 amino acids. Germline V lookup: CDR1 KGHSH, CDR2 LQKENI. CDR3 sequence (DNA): TGTGCCAGCTCCCATGGGGTAGCGGCCACCTACAATGAGCAGTTCTTC. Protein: CASSHGVAATYNEQFF.

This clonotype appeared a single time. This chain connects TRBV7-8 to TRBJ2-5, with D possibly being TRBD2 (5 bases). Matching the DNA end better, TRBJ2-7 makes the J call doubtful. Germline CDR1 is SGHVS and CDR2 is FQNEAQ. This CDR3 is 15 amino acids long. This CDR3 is CASRPIAYTQYEQYV. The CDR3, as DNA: TGTGCCAGCAGACCCATAGCGTATACACAATACGAGCAGTACGTC.